This record concerns one T cell receptor (beta chain) sequence. Primers used in a second PCR of about 7 to 11 cycles were a sample-barcoded 5' primer and a J-beta primer mix. TCRdb analysed the 5' RACE reads with MiXCR anew, one entry per CDR3 protein. The table lists roughly 930,000 distinct CDR3 sequences, roughly 52% of them singletons. The data are from a study of blood T cells in healthy people across ages. Sequencing was performed on blood. The TCR sequence derives from a man aged 25-40 years in good health.

Here the CDR3 DNA reads TGCAGTGCGGGGACTAGCGGGAATGAGCAGTTCTTC. Encoded protein: CSAGTSGNEQFF. The V gene is TRBV29-1, the J gene TRBJ2-1; 12 nucleotides agree with TRBD2. The CDR3 is made up of 12 amino acids. CDR1 SQVTM and CDR2 ANQGSEA come from the germline V gene.